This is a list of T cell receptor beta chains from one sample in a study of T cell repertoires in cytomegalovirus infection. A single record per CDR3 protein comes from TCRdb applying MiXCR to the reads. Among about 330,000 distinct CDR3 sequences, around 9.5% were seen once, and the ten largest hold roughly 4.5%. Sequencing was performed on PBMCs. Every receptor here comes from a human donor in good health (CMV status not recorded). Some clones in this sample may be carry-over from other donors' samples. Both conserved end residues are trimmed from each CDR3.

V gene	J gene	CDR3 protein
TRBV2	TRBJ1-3	ASTQGGYGNTIY
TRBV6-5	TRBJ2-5	ASTTLPRRAAETQY
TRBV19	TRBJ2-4	ASSIRDRGMGKNIQY
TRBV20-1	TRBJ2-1	SARSPARGRNEQF
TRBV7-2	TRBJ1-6	ASSLGAGAGSPLH
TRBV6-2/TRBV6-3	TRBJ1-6	ASSYPLEGNSPLH
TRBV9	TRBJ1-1	ASSGDRSNTEAF
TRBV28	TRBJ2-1	ASSPASPLAGGPGEQF
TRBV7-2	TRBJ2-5	ASSLPSGRAQY
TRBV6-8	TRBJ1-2	ASSFGGDGYT
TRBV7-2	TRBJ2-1	ASSPTAEQF
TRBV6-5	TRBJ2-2	ASSYSIGELF
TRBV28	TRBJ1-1	ASSFRPNTEAF
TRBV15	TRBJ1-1	ATSGGPWENTEAF
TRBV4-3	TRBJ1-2	ASSQGSGDGYT
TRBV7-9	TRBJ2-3	ASSLAAGGAQY
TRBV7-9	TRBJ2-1	ASSDQGSEQF
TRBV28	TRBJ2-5	ASSPRQAQY
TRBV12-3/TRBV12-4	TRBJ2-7	ASSPLNGRLAGLSYEQY
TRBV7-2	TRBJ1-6	ASSEYAPTSSYNSPLH
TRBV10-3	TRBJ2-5	AIGQALGTQY
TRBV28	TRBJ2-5	ASRVSPGTGRQTQY
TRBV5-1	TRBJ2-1	ASSLGTTSDYNEQF
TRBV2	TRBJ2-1	ASSPGPRNEQF
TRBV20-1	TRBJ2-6	SARGANVLT
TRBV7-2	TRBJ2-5	ASSLAQGLAGEETQY
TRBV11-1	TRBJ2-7	ASSFVRGTSDYEQY
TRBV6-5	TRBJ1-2	ASSRGTSGYT
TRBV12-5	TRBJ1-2	ASGEGDAYGYT
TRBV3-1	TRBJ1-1	ASSQGMGGMRTEAF
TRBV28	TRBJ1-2	ASSPPLIQGGYT
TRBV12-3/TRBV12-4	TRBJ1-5	ASSFGTSQH
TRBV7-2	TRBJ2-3	ASSRGAGGGSADTQY
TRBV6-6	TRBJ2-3	ASRMTSGGTDTQY
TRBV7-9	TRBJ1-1	ASSPGPEAF